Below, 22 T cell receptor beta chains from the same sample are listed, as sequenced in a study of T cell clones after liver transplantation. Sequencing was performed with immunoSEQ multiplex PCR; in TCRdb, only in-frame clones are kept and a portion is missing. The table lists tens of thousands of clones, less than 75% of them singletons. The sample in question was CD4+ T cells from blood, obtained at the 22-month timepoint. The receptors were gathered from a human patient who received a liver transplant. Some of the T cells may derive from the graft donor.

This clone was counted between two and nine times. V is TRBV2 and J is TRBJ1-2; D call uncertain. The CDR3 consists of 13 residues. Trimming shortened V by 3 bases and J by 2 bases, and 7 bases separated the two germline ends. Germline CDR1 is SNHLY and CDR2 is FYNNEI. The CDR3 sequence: CASSERQNYGYTF. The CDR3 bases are TGTGCCAGCAGTGAGAGGCAGAACTATGGCTACACCTTC.

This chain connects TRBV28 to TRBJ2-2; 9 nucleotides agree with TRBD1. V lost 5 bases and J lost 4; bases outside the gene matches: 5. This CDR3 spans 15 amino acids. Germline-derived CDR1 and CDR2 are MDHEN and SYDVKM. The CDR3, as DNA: TGTGCCAGCAGTCCCGGGACAGGGTTCACCGGGGAGCTGTTTTTT. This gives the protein CASSPGTGFTGELFF.

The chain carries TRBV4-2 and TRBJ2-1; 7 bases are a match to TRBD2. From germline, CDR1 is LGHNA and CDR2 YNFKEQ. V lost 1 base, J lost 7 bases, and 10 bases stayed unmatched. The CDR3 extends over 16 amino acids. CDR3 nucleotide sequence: TGTGCCAGCAGCCAAGTCTCCCAGCGGGGTAATAATGAGCAGTTCTTC. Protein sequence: CASSQVSQRGNNEQFF.

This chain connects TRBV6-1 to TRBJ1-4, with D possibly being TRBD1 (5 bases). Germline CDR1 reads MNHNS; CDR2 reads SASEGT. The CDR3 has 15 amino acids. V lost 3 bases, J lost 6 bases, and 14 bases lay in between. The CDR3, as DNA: TGTGCCAGCAGTGAGGGGGGGACGATGGATGAAAAACTGTTTTTT. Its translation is CASSEGGTMDEKLFF.

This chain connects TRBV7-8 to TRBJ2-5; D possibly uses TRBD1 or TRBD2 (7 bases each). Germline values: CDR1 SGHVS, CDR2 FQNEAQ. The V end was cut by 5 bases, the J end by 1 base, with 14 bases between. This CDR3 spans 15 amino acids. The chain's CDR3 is CASSQGGTGQETQYF. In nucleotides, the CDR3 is TGTGCCAGCAGCCAGGGGGGGACCGGCCAAGAGACCCAGTACTTC.

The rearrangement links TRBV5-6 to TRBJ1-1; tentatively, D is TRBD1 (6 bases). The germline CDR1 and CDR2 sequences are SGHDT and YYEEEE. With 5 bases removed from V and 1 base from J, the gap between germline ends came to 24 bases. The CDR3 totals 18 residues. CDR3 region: CASSFIKGGAKGNTEAFF. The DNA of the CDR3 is TGTGCCAGCAGTTTCATTAAGGGGGGCGCGAAGGGGAACACTGAAGCTTTCTTT.

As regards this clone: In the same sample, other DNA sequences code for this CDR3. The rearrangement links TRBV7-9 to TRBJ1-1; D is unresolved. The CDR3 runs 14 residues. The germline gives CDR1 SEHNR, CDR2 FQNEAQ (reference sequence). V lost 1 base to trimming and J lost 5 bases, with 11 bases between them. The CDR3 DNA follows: TGTGCCAGCAGCTTAGATCTGGTAGGGACTGAAGCTTTCTTT. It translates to CASSLDLVGTEAFF.

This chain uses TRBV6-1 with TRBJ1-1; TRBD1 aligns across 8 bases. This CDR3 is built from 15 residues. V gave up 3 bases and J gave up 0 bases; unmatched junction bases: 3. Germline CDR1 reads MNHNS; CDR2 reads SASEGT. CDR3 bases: TGTGCCAGCAGTGAGCAGGGGGCCATGAACACTGAAGCTTTCTTT. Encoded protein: CASSEQGAMNTEAFF.

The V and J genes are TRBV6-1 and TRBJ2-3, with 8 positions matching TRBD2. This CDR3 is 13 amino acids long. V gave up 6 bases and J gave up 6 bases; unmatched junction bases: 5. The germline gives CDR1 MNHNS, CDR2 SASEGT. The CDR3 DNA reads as TGTGCCAGCAGAACCGGGGGGGCCGATACGCAGTATTTT. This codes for CASRTGGADTQYF.

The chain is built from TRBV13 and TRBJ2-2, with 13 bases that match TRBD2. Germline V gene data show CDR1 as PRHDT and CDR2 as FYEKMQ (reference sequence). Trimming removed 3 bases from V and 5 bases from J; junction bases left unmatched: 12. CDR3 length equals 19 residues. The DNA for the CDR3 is TGTGCCAGCAGCTTGTACGGACTAGCGGGGGCTTCGGGGACCGGGGAGCTGTTTTTT. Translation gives CASSLYGLAGASGTGELFF.

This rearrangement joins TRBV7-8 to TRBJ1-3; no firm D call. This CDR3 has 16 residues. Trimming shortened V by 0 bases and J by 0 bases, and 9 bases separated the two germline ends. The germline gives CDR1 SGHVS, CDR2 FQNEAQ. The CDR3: CASSLAQPSSGNTIYF. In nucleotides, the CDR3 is TGTGCCAGCAGCTTAGCACAGCCTTCCTCTGGAAACACCATATATTTT. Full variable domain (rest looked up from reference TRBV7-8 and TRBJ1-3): GAGVSQSPRYKVAKRGQDVALRCDPISGHVSLFWYQQALGQGPEFLTYFQNEAQLDKSGLPSDRFFAERPEGSVSTLKIQRTQQEDSAVYLCASSLAQPSSGNTIYFGEGSWLTVV.

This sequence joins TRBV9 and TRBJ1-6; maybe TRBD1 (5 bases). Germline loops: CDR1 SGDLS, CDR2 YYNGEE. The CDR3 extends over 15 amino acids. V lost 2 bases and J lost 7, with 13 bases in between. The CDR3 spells CASSVDRGLNSPLHF. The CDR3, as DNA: TGTGCCAGCAGCGTGGACCGGGGCCTAAATTCACCCCTCCACTTT.

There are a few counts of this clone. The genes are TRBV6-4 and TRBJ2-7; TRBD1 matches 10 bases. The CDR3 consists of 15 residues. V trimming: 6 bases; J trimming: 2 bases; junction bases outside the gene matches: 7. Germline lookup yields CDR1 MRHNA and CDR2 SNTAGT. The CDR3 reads CASSHRDRGPYEQYF. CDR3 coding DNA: TGTGCCAGCAGCCACCGGGACAGGGGTCCCTACGAGCAGTACTTC.

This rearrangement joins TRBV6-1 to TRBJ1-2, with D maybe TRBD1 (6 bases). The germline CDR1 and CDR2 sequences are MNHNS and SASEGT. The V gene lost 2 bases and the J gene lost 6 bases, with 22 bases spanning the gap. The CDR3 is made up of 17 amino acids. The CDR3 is CASSELSLAAQGNGYTF. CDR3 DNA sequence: TGTGCCAGCAGTGAATTGTCCTTGGCCGCTCAGGGGAATGGCTACACCTTC.

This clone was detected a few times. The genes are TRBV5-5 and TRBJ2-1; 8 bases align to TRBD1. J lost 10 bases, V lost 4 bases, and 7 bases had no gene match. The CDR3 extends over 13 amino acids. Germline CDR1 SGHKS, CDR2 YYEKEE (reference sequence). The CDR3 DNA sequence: TGTGCCAGCAGCGGGGGGACAGGTCAGGAGCAGTTCTTC. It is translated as CASSGGTGQEQFF. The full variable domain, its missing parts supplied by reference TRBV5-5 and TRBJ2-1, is DAGVTQSPTHLIKTRGQQVTLRCSPISGHKSVSWYQQVLGQGPQFIFQYYEKEERGRGNFPDRFSARQFPNYSSELNVNALLLGDSALYLCASSGGTGQEQFFGPGTRLTVL.

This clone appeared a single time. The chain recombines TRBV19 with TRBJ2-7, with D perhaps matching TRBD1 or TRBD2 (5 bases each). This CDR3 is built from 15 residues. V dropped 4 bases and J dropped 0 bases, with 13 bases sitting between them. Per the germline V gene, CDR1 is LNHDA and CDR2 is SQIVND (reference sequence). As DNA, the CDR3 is TGTGCCAGTAGTAGTCCCGGGACGGGCTCCTACGAGCAGTACTTC. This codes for CASSSPGTGSYEQYF.

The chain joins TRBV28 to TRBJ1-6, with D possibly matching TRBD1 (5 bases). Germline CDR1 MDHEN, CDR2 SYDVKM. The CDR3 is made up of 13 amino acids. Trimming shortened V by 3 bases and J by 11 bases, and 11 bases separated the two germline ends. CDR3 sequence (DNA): TGTGCCAGCAGTTTCCAGGGCGCGACACCCCTCCACTTT. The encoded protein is CASSFQGATPLHF.

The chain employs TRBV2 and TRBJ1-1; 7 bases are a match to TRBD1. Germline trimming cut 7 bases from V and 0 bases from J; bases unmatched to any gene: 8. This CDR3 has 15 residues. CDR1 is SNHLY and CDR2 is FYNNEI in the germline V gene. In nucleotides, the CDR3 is TGTGCCAGCAAAAGGGACAGAGCTATGAACACTGAAGCTTTCTTT. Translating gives CASKRDRAMNTEAFF.

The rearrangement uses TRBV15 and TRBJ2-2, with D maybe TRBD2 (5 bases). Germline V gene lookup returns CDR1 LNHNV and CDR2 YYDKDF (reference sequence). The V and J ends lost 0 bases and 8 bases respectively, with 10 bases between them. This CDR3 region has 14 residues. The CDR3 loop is CATSRDGPGGELFF. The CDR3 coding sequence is TGTGCCACCAGCAGAGACGGGCCGGGGGGGGAGCTGTTTTTT.

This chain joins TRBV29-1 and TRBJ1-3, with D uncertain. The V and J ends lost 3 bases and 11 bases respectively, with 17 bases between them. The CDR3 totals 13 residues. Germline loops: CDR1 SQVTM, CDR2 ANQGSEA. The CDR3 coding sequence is TGCAGCGTTGAGGGCAGCTTCGACCAATCCATATATTTT. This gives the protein CSVEGSFDQSIYF.

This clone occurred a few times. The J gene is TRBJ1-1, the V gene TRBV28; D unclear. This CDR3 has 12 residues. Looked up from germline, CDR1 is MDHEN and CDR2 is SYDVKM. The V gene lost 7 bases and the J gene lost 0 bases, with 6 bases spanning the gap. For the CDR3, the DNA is TGTGCCAGCAAAGCCTTGAACACTGAAGCTTTCTTT. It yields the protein CASKALNTEAFF.

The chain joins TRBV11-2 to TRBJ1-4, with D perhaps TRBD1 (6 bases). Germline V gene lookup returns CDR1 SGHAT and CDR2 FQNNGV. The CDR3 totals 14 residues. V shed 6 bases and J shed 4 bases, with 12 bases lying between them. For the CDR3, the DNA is TGTGCCAGCAGTTCCGGGGGCTTTAATGAAAAACTGTTTTTT. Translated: CASSSGGFNEKLFF.